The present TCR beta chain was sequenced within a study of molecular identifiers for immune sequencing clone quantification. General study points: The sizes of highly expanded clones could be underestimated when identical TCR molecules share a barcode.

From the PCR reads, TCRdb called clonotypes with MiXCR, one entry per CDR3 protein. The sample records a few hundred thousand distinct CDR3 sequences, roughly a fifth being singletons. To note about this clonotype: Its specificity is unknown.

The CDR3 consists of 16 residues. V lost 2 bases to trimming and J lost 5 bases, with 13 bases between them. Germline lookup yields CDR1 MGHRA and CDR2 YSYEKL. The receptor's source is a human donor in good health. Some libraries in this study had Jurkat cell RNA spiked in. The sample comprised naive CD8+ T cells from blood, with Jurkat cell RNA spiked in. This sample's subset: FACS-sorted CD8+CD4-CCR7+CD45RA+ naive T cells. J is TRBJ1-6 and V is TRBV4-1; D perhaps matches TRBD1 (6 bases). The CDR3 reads CASSQRRTDDNSPLHF. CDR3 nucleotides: TGCGCCAGCAGCCAAAGAAGGACAGATGATAATTCACCCCTCCACTTT.